Listed below are T cell receptor beta chains from one sample, sequenced in a study of blood T cell repertoires in COVID-19. Using immunoSEQ multiplex PCR, the repertoire was profiled, and TCRdb retains in-frame clones only, with some absent. Counted here are 67,000 or so clones, roughly 77% occurring once; the ten biggest clones make up more than 0.7%. Sample: peripheral blood. All receptors derive from a woman aged 70 to 79 with acute or convalescent COVID-19. Each CDR3 is given with its conserved first and last residue. A D gene is named only where the DNA matches it firmly. Part of the rows lack a size; the others show once, few, many or a class for expanded clones.

V gene	clone size	J gene	D gene	CDR3 protein	CDR3 DNA
TRBV23-1	once	TRBJ2-7	TRBD1	CASSQRDSCNEQYF	TGCGCCAGCAGTCAACGGGACAGTTGCAACGAGCAGTACTTC
TRBV7-8	NA	TRBJ2-7	TRBD1	CASSWSSGTGAYEQYF	TGTGCCAGCAGCTGGAGTTCCGGGACAGGGGCCTACGAGCAGTACTTC
TRBV4-1	NA	TRBJ2-3	NA	CASSQGGKLADTQYF	TGCGCCAGCAGCCAAGGCGGCAAACTAGCAGATACGCAGTATTTT
TRBV4-1	NA	TRBJ2-7	TRBD2	CASSPGLAGVVGEQYF	TGCGCCAGCAGCCCGGGACTAGCGGGAGTAGTCGGCGAGCAGTACTTC
TRBV7-8	NA	TRBJ2-2	TRBD1	CASSLRPTGAANTGELFF	TGTGCCAGCAGCCTACGCCCGACAGGGGCGGCCAACACCGGGGAGCTGTTTTTT
TRBV19	NA	TRBJ1-6	TRBD1	CASSNPSIRTGVSPLHF	TGTGCCAGTAGTAACCCCTCGATCCGGACAGGGGTTTCACCCCTCCACTTT
TRBV10-3	NA	TRBJ2-7	NA	CAISTLGWGNEQYF	TGTGCCATCAGTACCCTGGGGTGGGGCAACGAGCAGTACTTC
TRBV27	NA	TRBJ2-7	NA	CASSSQGPYEQYF	TGTGCCAGCTCCTCGCAGGGGCCGTACGAGCAGTACTTC
TRBV10-3	NA	TRBJ2-5	TRBD2	CAISESGTRETQYF	TGTGCCATCAGTGAGTCGGGGACTAGAGAGACCCAGTACTTC
TRBV4-2	NA	TRBJ2-1	NA	CASSQDRSEQFF	TGTGCCAGCAGCCAAGATCGGAGCGAGCAGTTCTTC
TRBV28	NA	TRBJ1-3	NA	CASRGGFASGNTIYF	TGTGCCAGCAGGGGGGGTTTTGCCTCTGGAAACACCATATATTTT
TRBV28	NA	TRBJ2-3	NA	CASGLTGLSTDTQYF	TGTGCCAGCGGCCTGACAGGACTTAGCACAGATACGCAGTATTTT
TRBV5-1	NA	TRBJ2-1	NA	CASSLGQENNEQFF	TGCGCCAGCAGCTTGGGACAGGAGAACAATGAGCAGTTCTTC
TRBV19	few	TRBJ1-3	NA	CASSPTQGSGNTIYF	TGTGCCAGTAGCCCCACACAGGGATCCGGAAACACCATATATTTT
TRBV5-4	once	TRBJ2-7	TRBD2	CASSQRGSITYEQYF	TGTGCCAGCAGCCAGCGGGGGTCGATAACCTACGAGCAGTACTTC
TRBV27	NA	TRBJ2-3	NA	CASTSTDTQYF	TGTGCCAGCACCTCCACAGATACGCAGTATTTT
TRBV27	NA	TRBJ2-7	TRBD1	CASTPPRGQGSYEQYF	TGTGCCAGCACCCCCCCCCGGGGACAGGGTTCCTACGAGCAGTACTTC
TRBV19	NA	TRBJ2-2	TRBD1	CASSGTGSAGELFF	TGTGCCAGTAGTGGGACAGGGAGTGCCGGGGAGCTGTTTTTT
TRBV29-1	NA	TRBJ1-1	NA	CSVEKTQGEAFF	TGCAGCGTTGAGAAGACACAGGGAGAAGCTTTCTTT
TRBV9	once	TRBJ1-2	NA	CASSVDMGLDYGYTF	TGTGCCAGCAGCGTAGATATGGGGCTCGACTATGGCTACACCTTC
TRBV30	NA	TRBJ1-1	NA	CAWSVTGWDTEAFF	TGTGCCTGGAGTGTAACGGGTTGGGACACTGAAGCTTTCTTT
TRBV29-1	NA	TRBJ1-3	NA	CSASGLTRFGNTIYF	TGCAGCGCGTCCGGACTGACGCGATTTGGAAACACCATATATTTT
TRBV9	NA	TRBJ2-2	NA	CASSSETGTGELFF	TGTGCCAGCAGCTCGGAAACAGGGACGGGGGAGCTGTTTTTT
TRBV30	NA	TRBJ1-1	NA	CAWSVSVNTEAFF	TGTGCCTGGAGTGTAAGCGTGAACACTGAAGCTTTCTTT
TRBV30	NA	TRBJ1-1	NA	CARGGGTEAFF	TGTGCCCGTGGGGGGGGCACTGAAGCTTTCTTT
TRBV6-1	few	TRBJ1-1	NA	CASSELGEVAFF	TGTGCCAGCAGTGAATTGGGAGAGGTAGCTTTCTTT
TRBV7-9	NA	TRBJ1-2	TRBD1	CASSLGTGELHYGYTF	TGTGCCAGCAGCTTAGGGACAGGAGAGCTTCATTATGGCTACACCTTC
TRBV18	NA	TRBJ2-7	NA	CASSRQPSSSYEQYF	TGTGCCAGCTCACGACAGCCCTCGAGCTCCTACGAGCAGTACTTC
TRBV9	NA	TRBJ1-1	NA	CASSPIPPGYGTEAFF	TGTGCCAGCAGCCCGATCCCCCCGGGGTATGGGACTGAAGCTTTCTTT
TRBV3-1/TRBV3-2	NA	TRBJ2-7	TRBD1	CASSPTELSRGHEQYF	TGTGCCAGCAGCCCAACCGAATTAAGCAGGGGGCACGAGCAGTACTTC
TRBV20-1	NA	TRBJ2-1	TRBD2	CSASFSSGGQPYNEQFF	TGCAGTGCTAGTTTTTCTAGCGGGGGGCAACCCTACAATGAGCAGTTCTTC
TRBV7-2	few	TRBJ2-7	NA	CASSPPSAPYEQYF	TGTGCCAGCAGCCCCCCTAGCGCCCCCTACGAGCAGTACTTC
TRBV2	NA	TRBJ1-2	TRBD1	CASSDDRAYGYTF	TGTGCCAGCAGTGATGACAGGGCCTATGGCTACACCTTC
TRBV29-1	NA	TRBJ1-1	NA	CSVAPGVGAAQAFF	TGCAGCGTTGCACCGGGTGTGGGGGCGGCCCAAGCTTTCTTT
TRBV28	NA	TRBJ1-4	NA	CATGPIGGGAATNEKLFF	TGTGCCACTGGACCCATAGGTGGCGGGGCCGCAACTAATGAAAAACTGTTTTTT
TRBV18	NA	TRBJ2-1	NA	CASSPPGGLEQFF	TGTGCCAGCTCACCACCGGGGGGGCTCGAGCAGTTCTTC
TRBV6-5	NA	TRBJ1-6	TRBD1	CASSEGALSPLHF	TGTGCCAGCTCAGAGGGGGCACTCTCACCCCTCCACTTT
TRBV7-2	few	TRBJ2-3	TRBD2	CASSLDRSSGGTDTQYF	TGTGCCAGCAGCTTAGATCGGTCTAGCGGGGGCACAGATACGCAGTATTTT
TRBV18	NA	TRBJ2-3	NA	CASSRLVADTQYF	TGTGCCAGCTCCCGCCTAGTCGCAGATACGCAGTATTTT
TRBV28	NA	TRBJ2-2	NA	CASSLIRQFGELFF	TGTGCCAGCAGTTTAATTCGACAGTTCGGGGAGCTGTTTTTT
TRBV7-2	NA	TRBJ1-3	TRBD1	CASSPGQRPVSGNTIYF	TGTGCCAGCAGCCCGGGACAGCGGCCAGTCTCTGGAAACACCATATATTTT
TRBV7-2	once	TRBJ2-2	TRBD2	CASSPPGLENTRELFF	TGTGCCAGCAGCCCCCCGGGACTAGAGAACACCAGGGAGCTGTTTTTT
TRBV7-9	NA	TRBJ1-2	TRBD1	CASSGTGEGYGYTF	TGTGCCAGCAGCGGGACAGGGGAGGGCTATGGCTACACCTTC
TRBV7-9	once	TRBJ1-4	TRBD1	CASSLGDRENEKLFF	TGTGCCAGCAGCTTAGGGGACAGAGAGAATGAAAAACTGTTTTTT
TRBV28	NA	TRBJ1-5	NA	CASSSPNQPQHF	TGTGCCAGCAGTTCCCCAAATCAGCCCCAGCATTTT
TRBV13	NA	TRBJ1-2	NA	CASSSDSLYGYTF	TGTGCCAGCAGCTCGGACAGCCTCTATGGCTACACCTTC
TRBV2	NA	TRBJ2-7	NA	CASSETSGLSYEQYF	TGTGCCAGCAGTGAAACCAGCGGCCTATCCTACGAGCAGTACTTC
TRBV7-2	NA	TRBJ2-2	NA	CASSVSFSNTGELFF	TGTGCCAGCAGCGTTAGTTTCTCGAACACCGGGGAGCTGTTTTTT
TRBV5-4	once	TRBJ2-3	NA	CASSPRTSTDTQYF	TGTGCCAGCAGCCCGCGGACTAGCACAGATACGCAGTATTTT
TRBV28	NA	TRBJ1-5	NA	CASSLVGVRQPQHF	TGTGCCAGCAGTTTGGTAGGGGTTCGACAGCCCCAGCATTTT
TRBV4-1	NA	TRBJ2-3	TRBD2	CASSQEGLGGRGDTQYF	TGCGCCAGCAGCCAAGAAGGCTTAGGCGGGAGAGGGGATACGCAGTATTTT
TRBV7-2	NA	TRBJ2-3	NA	CASSPQWSDTQYF	TGTGCCAGCAGCCCCCAGTGGTCAGATACGCAGTATTTT
TRBV12-3/TRBV12-4	NA	TRBJ1-2	TRBD1	CASSSTGGGGYTF	TGTGCCAGCAGTTCTACAGGGGGCGGAGGCTACACCTTC
TRBV10-3	NA	TRBJ1-1	TRBD1	CAISGQGLYGGNTEAFF	TGTGCCATCAGTGGACAGGGTTTATACGGAGGGAACACTGAAGCTTTCTTT
TRBV20-1	NA	TRBJ2-5	TRBD2	CSASNQREAQYF	TGCAGTGCTAGTAACCAACGGGAGGCCCAGTACTTC
TRBV3-1/TRBV3-2	NA	TRBJ1-2	NA	CASSQADRNPHGYTF	TGTGCCAGCAGCCAAGCTGACAGGAATCCTCATGGCTACACCTTC